Presented here are 30 T cell receptor beta chains from one specimen sequenced in a study of tumor-infiltrating lymphocytes in primary liver carcinoma. The input was 450 to 500 ng total RNA; TCR beta cDNA was made from it with a constant-region primer. Three-round nested multiplex PCR performed with slightly modified ARM-PCR produced the TCR beta libraries. The opening two PCR rounds, about 10 cycles each, paired TRBV1-TRBV30 forward primers with a C-beta reverse primer. MiXCR, applied by TCRdb to the multiplex PCR reads, yields one record per CDR3 protein. This sample has 250,000 to 400,000 distinct CDR3 sequences, with approximately 65% found just once. The study extracted blood RNA from unsorted whole blood and also extracted germline DNA. The sequenced material came from peripheral blood. These receptors were collected from a middle-aged man with primary liver carcinoma and hepatitis B virus infection.

V is TRBV11-3 and J is TRBJ2-3, with D maybe TRBD2 (5 bases). The germline V and J ends were trimmed by 3 bases and 5 bases, with 9 bases remaining between them. This CDR3 comprises 13 residues. Germline V gene data show CDR1 as SGHNT and CDR2 as YENEEA. The CDR3 DNA is TGTGCCAGCAGCTTCAGAGGGATAGATACGCAGTATTTT. As protein: CASSFRGIDTQYF.

The chain carries TRBV11-2 and TRBJ1-1; D perhaps matches TRBD1 (5 bases). Germline lookup yields CDR1 SGHAT and CDR2 FQNNGV. This CDR3 contains 14 residues. Trimming stripped 1 base from V and 6 bases from J, with 12 bases between. The CDR3 DNA follows: TGTGCCAGCAGCTTAGCGGGAGGGGTGCCTGAAGCTTTCTTT. This encodes CASSLAGGVPEAFF.

The rearrangement uses TRBV5-1 and TRBJ2-7; D might be TRBD2 (5 bases). This CDR3 contains 14 residues. The V gene lost 3 bases and the J gene lost 6 bases, with 16 bases spanning the gap. Germline V CDR1 and CDR2: SGHRS, YFSETQ. CDR3 coding DNA: TGCGCCAGCAGCTCCGGGTCCGCCCGGGGCGAGCAGTACTTC. It codes for CASSSGSARGEQYF.

This clonotype was counted at least ten times. The chain carries TRBV4-2 and TRBJ2-7; 8 positions match TRBD1. Trimming took 4 bases from V and 4 from J; bases not matched to a gene: 3. This CDR3 region has 13 residues. Germline CDR1 reads LGHNA; CDR2 reads YNFKEQ. CDR3 loop: CASSPGQVYEQYF. As DNA, the CDR3 is TGTGCCAGCAGCCCGGGACAGGTATACGAGCAGTACTTC.

Comments on this clonotype: A single base separates this from a much larger clone, so it may be a read error. The chain carries TRBV6-5 and TRBJ2-3, with D perhaps matching TRBD2 (7 bases). The length of the CDR3 is 18 residues. Per the germline V gene, CDR1 is MNHEY and CDR2 is SVGAGI. Here the CDR3 DNA reads TGTGCCAGCAGTCACTCGAAGGGGGAGGGCCTCAGCACAGATACGCAGTATTTT. The encoded protein is CASSHSKGEGLSTDTQYF.

About this clonotype itself: An end of the junction differs from the germline gene, which may be a read error. This rearrangement joins TRBV5-4 to TRBJ2-3; 12 positions match TRBD2. The CDR3 covers 15 residues. Germline-derived CDR1 and CDR2 are SGHNT and YYREEE (reference sequence). This chain's CDR3 is CASSLWTSGTDTHYF. CDR3 sequence (DNA): TGTGCCAGCAGCTTGTGGACTAGCGGGACAGATACGCATTATTTT. The complete variable domain, with remaining parts taken from reference TRBV5-4 and TRBJ2-3, reads ETGVTQSPTHLIKTRGQQVTLRCSSQSGHNTVSWYQQALGQGPQFIFQYYREEENGRGNFPPRFSGLQFPNYSSELNVNALELDDSALYLCASSLWTSGTDTHYFGPGTRLTVL.

The V call is TRBV2, the J call TRBJ2-1, with 7 bases fitting TRBD2. CDR1 is SNHLY, CDR2 FYNNEI, per germline. V shed 1 base, J shed 1 base, and the junction held 4 bases outside the gene matches. This CDR3 comprises 16 residues. The CDR3 is CASSEGGGRSYNEQFF. As DNA, the CDR3 is TGTGCCAGCAGTGAAGGGGGCGGGAGATCCTACAATGAGCAGTTCTTC.

The chain joins TRBV5-6 to TRBJ2-7, with no clear D. This CDR3 is built from 15 residues. Trimming left V 1 base short and J 3 bases short, with 14 bases between. Germline lookup yields CDR1 SGHDT and CDR2 YYEEEE. CDR3 coding DNA: TGTGCCAGCAGCTTGTCAGGAAGTGCCCACTACGAGCAGTACTTC. It is translated as CASSLSGSAHYEQYF.

V gene TRBV4-3 combines with J gene TRBJ2-1; the match to TRBD2 covers 12 bases. Trimming at V came to 4 bases and at J to 8 bases, leaving 6 bases not matched to a gene. The CDR3 is 15 residues long. Germline loops: CDR1 LGHNA, CDR2 YSLEER. The CDR3 is CASSLLAGGPHEQFF. In DNA, the CDR3 is TGCGCCAGCAGCCTCCTAGCGGGAGGGCCGCATGAGCAGTTCTTC.

On this clonotype: Germline and junction disagree at one end, which may indicate a read error. J is TRBJ2-3 and V is TRBV11-2; TRBD2 is a possible D gene (6 bases). Germline V gene lookup returns CDR1 SGHAT and CDR2 FQNNGV. The CDR3 length is 14 residues. DNA for the CDR3: TGTGTCAGCAGCTTAAATTCAGGGCGGGATATGCAGTATTTT. Translated: CVSSLNSGRDMQYF.

As concerns this clonotype: The junction does not match germline at one end; this may be a read error. The chain carries TRBV11-2 and TRBJ2-3, with TRBD2 matching 10 bases. Germline loops: CDR1 SGHAT, CDR2 FQNNGV. The CDR3 loop spans 15 amino acids. CDR3: CASSFRLAGRCFQYF. In DNA form, the CDR3 reads TGTGCTAGCAGCTTCCGACTAGCGGGCCGGTGTTTCCAGTATTTT.

About this clonotype: A much larger clone lies one base from this, so it may be a read error. The chain recombines TRBV29-1 with TRBJ2-1, with 8 bases aligning to TRBD2. Per germline, CDR1 SQVTM and CDR2 ANQGSEA. This CDR3 has 14 amino acids. CDR3 amino acids: CRVGGGTSWYEQFF. The CDR3 DNA reads as TGCAGGGTTGGGGGTGGGACTAGTTGGTATGAGCAGTTCTTC.

A word on this clonotype: A much larger clone differs from this one at a single base, so this may be a read error. The rearrangement uses TRBV5-5 and TRBJ2-2; D possibly uses TRBD1 or TRBD2 (5 bases each). Germline V gene sequence: CDR1 SGHKS, CDR2 YYEKEE (reference sequence). The CDR3 contains 17 residues. DNA of the CDR3: TGTGCCAGCAGCTCCCCCCTGGGACCGAATAACACCGGGAAGCTGTTTTTT. Its protein is CASSSPLGPNNTGKLFF.

Regarding this clonotype: This may come from a read error, since a much larger clone is one base off. The V gene is TRBV6-1, the J gene TRBJ2-7, with D possibly TRBD2 on 5 matching bases. The V gene's germline CDR1 is MNHNS and CDR2 SASEGT. The CDR3 covers 12 residues. The CDR3 reads CASRDLRYEHYF. Written as DNA, the CDR3 is TGTGCCAGCAGGGACTTACGCTACGAGCACTACTTC.

The V gene is TRBV20-1, the J gene TRBJ1-5; TRBD1 agrees at 7 bases. V was clipped by 3 bases and J by 12 bases; unmatched bases: 8. Germline assignment: CDR1 DFQATT and CDR2 SNEGSKA (reference sequence). The CDR3 contains 12 residues. CDR3 residues: CSARDDRADQHF. The DNA for the CDR3 is TGCAGTGCTAGGGATGACAGGGCGGACCAGCATTTT.

With respect to this clonotype: A read error may explain this, as a much larger clone is one base away. The chain combines TRBV5-4 with TRBJ2-7; D ambiguous. Per germline, CDR1 SGHNT and CDR2 YYREEE (reference sequence). V lost 4 bases and J lost 5, with 10 bases in between. The CDR3 spans 12 residues. The CDR3 DNA sequence: TGTGCCAGCAGCGTACCCGGCAACGAGCAGTACTTC. Its translation: CASSVPGNEQYF.

Turning to this clonotype: A much larger clone differs by one base, so this may be a read error. The chain employs TRBV6-6 and TRBJ2-2; possibly TRBD2 for D (5 bases). CDR1 and CDR2 from the germline V gene are MNHNY and SVGAGI (reference sequence). V was shortened by 5 bases and J by 6 bases, with 16 bases between the two germline ends. The CDR3 spans 15 residues. DNA for the CDR3: TGTGCCAGCAGTCGTACGCCGGAGGCCGCCGGGGAGCTGTTTTTT. Translated: CASSRTPEAAGELFF.

Concerning this clonotype itself: Possible read error: a much larger clone is one base away. V gene TRBV30 combines with J gene TRBJ2-3, with 7 bases fitting TRBD1. CDR3 length: 16 residues. CDR1 and CDR2 from the germline V gene are GTSNPN and SVGIG (reference sequence). This CDR3 reads CAWSVLPGGPTDKQYF. CDR3 DNA sequence: TGTGCCTGGAGTGTACTGCCAGGGGGACCGACAGATAAGCAGTATTTT. The entire variable domain, with the rest obtained from reference TRBV30 and TRBJ2-3, is as follows: SQTIHQWPATLVQPVGSPLSLECTVEGTSNPNLYWYRQAAGRGLQLLFYSVGIGQISSEVPQNLSASRPQDRQFILSSKKLLLSDSGFYLCAWSVLPGGPTDKQYFGPGTRLTVL.

Details on this clonotype: A much more abundant neighbour one base away suggests this may be a read error. V usage is TRBV4-1 and J usage is TRBJ2-5; D gene ambiguous. Germline-derived CDR1 and CDR2 are MGHRA and YSYEKL. This CDR3 is built from 13 residues. The ends were cut back, 3 bases at V and 3 bases at J, with 8 bases in the middle. The DNA of the CDR3 is TGCGCCAGCAGCCATGGGCCTGAAGAGACCCAGTACTTC. Its protein product is CASSHGPEETQYF.

The gene calls are TRBV15 and TRBJ2-3; no firm D call. Deletions cut 3 bases from V and 6 bases from J, with 10 bases between. Germline values: CDR1 LNHNV, CDR2 YYDKDF (reference sequence). CDR3 length: 13 amino acids. The CDR3 nucleotides are TGTGCCACCAGCAGCAGCCTTTACGATACGCAGTATTTT. It is translated as CATSSSLYDTQYF. Filled out from reference TRBV15 and TRBJ2-3, the complete variable domain reads DAMVIQNPRYQVTQFGKPVTLSCSQTLNHNVMYWYQQKSSQAPKLLFHYYDKDFNNEADTPDNFQSRRPNTSFCFLDIRSPGLGDTAMYLCATSSSLYDTQYFGPGTRLTVL.

This clonotype was observed many times. The chain joins TRBV5-4 to TRBJ2-5, with D hard to call. This CDR3 comprises 14 residues. CDR1 and CDR2 (germline): SGHNT, YYREEE (reference sequence). With 4 bases removed from V and 3 bases from J, the gap between germline ends came to 13 bases. In nucleotides, the CDR3 is TGTGCCAGCAGCCAAGTAACCAGAAAAGAGACCCAGTACTTC. Amino acids: CASSQVTRKETQYF. Full variable domain (remainder filled in from reference TRBV5-4 and TRBJ2-5): ETGVTQSPTHLIKTRGQQVTLRCSSQSGHNTVSWYQQALGQGPQFIFQYYREEENGRGNFPPRFSGLQFPNYSSELNVNALELDDSALYLCASSQVTRKETQYFGPGTRLLVL.

For this clonotype: This may come from a read error, since a much larger clone is one base off. This rearrangement joins TRBV6-2 or TRBV6-3 to TRBJ2-7; 10 nucleotides align to TRBD2. V shed 7 bases and J 6 bases; nucleotides not matched to a gene: 9. Per the germline V gene, CDR1 is MNHEY and CDR2 is SVGEGT. The CDR3 is 14 residues long. The CDR3 region is CASTRSGRASEQYF. The CDR3 nucleotides are TGTGCCAGCACCAGAAGCGGGAGGGCAAGCGAGCAGTACTTC.

Comment on this clonotype: A much larger clone lies a single base off, so this may be a read error. The V and J genes are TRBV29-1 and TRBJ2-1; tentative D call: TRBD1 (5 bases). This CDR3 has 15 residues. CDR1 is SQVTM, CDR2 ANQGSEA, per germline. Trimming took 2 bases from V and 5 from J, leaving 16 bases between them. DNA of the CDR3: TGCAGCGTTGAAACTATGATAGGGGTAAACAATGAGCAGTTCTTC. Its translation: CSVETMIGVNNEQFF.

Regarding this clonotype: A much larger clone differs from this one at a single base, so this may be a read error. The chain joins TRBV6-2 or TRBV6-3 to TRBJ2-4, with 8 bases matching TRBD2. The V gene's germline CDR1 is MNHEY and CDR2 SVGEGT. This CDR3 comprises 16 residues. After removal of 11 bases from V and 2 bases from J, the junction contained 14 bases not matched to a gene. The CDR3 DNA is TGTGCCGGCACCGCCCGGGGGGGCCGGTCCAAAAACATTCAGTACTTC. Amino acids: CAGTARGGRSKNIQYF.

Comments on this clonotype: A read error is possible here, since a much larger clone lies one base away. The J gene is TRBJ1-5, the V gene TRBV5-6; 11 bases line up with TRBD1. The CDR3 sequence is 16 residues long. CDR1 and CDR2 (germline): SGHDT, YYEEEE. In nucleotides, the CDR3 is TGTGCCAGCGGCTTAACCGGACAGGGGGCTAATCAGCCCCAGCATTTT. It translates to CASGLTGQGANQPQHF. The full variable domain, in which reference TRBV5-6 and TRBJ1-5 provide the parts outside the CDR3, is DAGVTQSPTHLIKTRGQQVTLRCSPKSGHDTVSWYQQALGQGPQFIFQYYEEEERQRGNFPDRFSGHQFPNYSSELNVNALLLGDSALYLCASGLTGQGANQPQHFGDGTRLSIL.

V usage is TRBV11-3 and J usage is TRBJ2-2; 7 nucleotides agree with TRBD2. The germline CDR1 and CDR2 sequences are SGHNT and YENEEA. The V and J ends lost 4 bases and 9 bases, in that order; junction bases with no gene match: 11. This CDR3 is built from 15 residues. This CDR3 is CASSWTSGAPRELFF. Here the CDR3 DNA reads TGTGCCAGCAGCTGGACTAGTGGGGCGCCCAGGGAGCTGTTTTTT. Variable domain in full (rest from reference TRBV11-3 and TRBJ2-2): EAGVVQSPRYKIIEKKQPVAFWCNPISGHNTLYWYLQNLGQGPELLIRYENEEAVDDSQLPKDRFSAERLKGVDSTLKIQPAELGDSAVYLCASSWTSGAPRELFFGEGSRLTVL.

About this clonotype: Given a much more abundant clone one base away, this may be a read error. The rearrangement links TRBV4-2 to TRBJ2-1; possibly TRBD1 for D (6 bases). V was pared by 2 bases and J by 8 bases, with 16 bases between. The germline gives CDR1 LGHNA, CDR2 YNFKEQ. The CDR3 consists of 15 residues. The CDR3 sequence is CASSQPGLAGDEQFF. For the CDR3, the DNA is TGTGCCAGCAGCCAACCCGGACTCGCAGGGGATGAGCAGTTCTTC.

This clonotype was recorded at least ten times. This sequence joins TRBV6-5 and TRBJ2-5; no firm D call. This CDR3 comprises 8 residues. Germline CDR1 and CDR2: MNHEY and SVGAGI. V lost 8 bases and J lost 12, with 7 bases in between. The CDR3 spells CASGRKYF. The CDR3 DNA sequence: TGTGCCAGCGGAAGGAAGTACTTC.

With regard to this clonotype: A junction boundary mismatches the germline segment, possibly from a read error. The rearrangement joins TRBV4-1 to TRBJ2-1, with TRBD2 identical over 12 bases. CDR1 is MGHRA and CDR2 is YSYEKL in the germline V gene. There are 16 residues in the CDR3. CDR3 amino acids: CARSARLAGAYNEQSF. In DNA, the CDR3 is TGCGCCAGAAGCGCACGACTAGCGGGGGCATACAATGAGCAGTCCTTC.

The J gene is TRBJ2-7, the V gene TRBV5-5; tentatively, D is TRBD2 (5 bases). This CDR3 is 14 amino acids long. Trimming cost V 0 bases and J 9 bases, with 16 bases left between them. Germline loops: CDR1 SGHKS, CDR2 YYEKEE (reference sequence). The CDR3 protein is CASSLEPGLSRQYF. The CDR3 DNA reads as TGTGCCAGCAGCTTGGAACCGGGGTTGAGCAGGCAGTACTTC. Full variable domain (remainder filled in from reference TRBV5-5 and TRBJ2-7): DAGVTQSPTHLIKTRGQQVTLRCSPISGHKSVSWYQQVLGQGPQFIFQYYEKEERGRGNFPDRFSARQFPNYSSELNVNALLLGDSALYLCASSLEPGLSRQYFGPGTRLTVT.